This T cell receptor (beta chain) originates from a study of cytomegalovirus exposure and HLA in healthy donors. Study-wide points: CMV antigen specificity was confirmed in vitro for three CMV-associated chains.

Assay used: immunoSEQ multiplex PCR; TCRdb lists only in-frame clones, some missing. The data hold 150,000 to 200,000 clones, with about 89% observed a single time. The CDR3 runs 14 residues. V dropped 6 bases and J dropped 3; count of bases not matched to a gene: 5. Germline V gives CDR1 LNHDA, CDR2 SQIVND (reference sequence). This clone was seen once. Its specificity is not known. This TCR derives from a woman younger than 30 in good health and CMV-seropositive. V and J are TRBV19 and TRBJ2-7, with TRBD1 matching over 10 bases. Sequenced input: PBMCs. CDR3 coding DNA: TGTGCCAGTAGGATGACAGGGGGCGGCTACGAGCAGTACTTC. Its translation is CASRMTGGGYEQYF. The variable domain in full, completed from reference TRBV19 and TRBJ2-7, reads DGGITQSPKYLFRKEGQNVTLSCEQNLNHDAMYWYRQDPGQGLRLIYYSQIVNDFQKGDIAEGYSVSREKKESFPLTVTSAQKNPTAFYLCASRMTGGGYEQYFGPGTRLTVT.